This T cell receptor beta chain was sequenced for a study of response to subunit inactivated influenza vaccine (dated 2018 in TCRdb). Context from the whole study: To follow how T cells responded to a trivalent subunit inactivated influenza vaccine, the researchers relied on deep quantitative profiling of the T cell receptor repertoire. What the research found in general, with its limitations: The authors proposed that each seasonal influenza vaccination may bring in only a limited number of new T cells.

This clonotype was detected only a few times. Its target antigen remains unknown. No base-level quality is on record; no much larger clone is a single base apart. The library was produced with RT-PCR. Instrument used: Illumina HiSeq 2500. The raw public reads went through TCRdb reprocessing: fastp at Q25, MiXCR clone calling, in-frame beta chains kept. Here each entry gathers all rows of one CDR3 protein and keeps the most common genes and DNA. This sample holds 650,000 to 800,000 distinct CDR3 sequences; 14% were observed only once. Of the sample, 5.5% to 7% is held by the ten largest clones. Sample: PBMCs from blood, taken less than 15 days before vaccination. The clonotype was recovered from a man aged 50 to 60 who received an inactivated influenza vaccine. Donor details come from another sample of the same person, matched by shared clones.

CDR3 sequence: CASSQNWRVGNEQFF. The DNA sequence is given as TGTGCCAGCAGCCAAAACTGGAGGGTAGGGAATGAGCAGTTCTTC. Recombination linked TRBV4-2 to TRBJ2-1; D gene: possibly TRBD2, on 6 matching bases. V gives up 2 bases and J gives up 7 bases, and the segment between their germline ends measures 15 bases. The CDR3 runs 15 amino acids, cysteine and phenylalanine included. The retained sequence is limited to the CDR3, 45 bases, with the frame set at the first base. Based on the germline V gene, the CDR1 and CDR2 sequences are LGHNA and YNFKEQ.